Sequencing of this T cell receptor beta chain was carried out in a study of control samples from healthy donors and cancer patients. The junction had 8 bases not matched to a gene; V was cut back by 4 bases and J by 7 bases. Germline CDR1 SGHTS, CDR2 YDEGEE. This CDR3 is built from 16 residues. This table comes from immunoSEQ multiplex PCR, and its TCRdb copy is limited to in-frame clones, with some not included. The data hold 17,000 or so clones, with about 86% observed a single time. The chain combines TRBV5-8 with TRBJ2-3, with TRBD2 identical over 14 bases. The source of this sequence is a woman in her 70s with colorectal cancer. The specimen was PBMCs. Written as DNA, the CDR3 is TGTGCCAGCAGCCATCGGACTAGCGGGAGGCAATATACGCAGTATTTT. Its translation is CASSHRTSGRQYTQYF.